Listed below are T cell receptor beta chains from one sample, sequenced in a study of graft-versus-host responses after intestinal transplantation. Profiling relied on immunoSEQ multiplex PCR, and the TCRdb table lists in-frame clones only, not all of them. Of about 37,000 clones listed, about 85% are singletons. Sequencing used ileum tissue, obtained around seven months after intestinal transplant. Source of these receptors: a human patient who received an intestinal transplant, so some T cells may come from the graft donor. The CDR3 runs from the conserved cysteine through the conserved F or W. A D gene is named only where the DNA matches it firmly. The listing skips clone size in some rows; elsewhere it reads once, few, many or a size class.

v_call	d_call	clone_size	j_call	cdr3_nt	cdr3_aa
TRBV19	.	.	TRBJ1-6	TGTGCCACCAAGGAAGTTAATTCACCCCTCCACTTT	CATKEVNSPLHF
TRBV27	.	.	TRBJ2-6	TGTGCCAGCAGCTTCTCTGGGGCCAACGTCCTGACTTTC	CASSFSGANVLTF
TRBV5-6	.	.	TRBJ1-5	TGTGCCAGCAGCTTGGGGAGCAATCAGCCCCAGCATTTT	CASSLGSNQPQHF
TRBV11-2	.	.	TRBJ2-3	TGTGCCAGCAGCTTAGCTCATATCACAGATACGCAGTATTTT	CASSLAHITDTQYF
TRBV29-1	TRBD2	.	TRBJ2-3	TGCAGCGCAGCAAAGGGGGGACTAGCGGGGGCAGATACGCAGTATTTT	CSAAKGGLAGADTQYF
TRBV18	TRBD1	.	TRBJ1-2	TGTGCCAGCTCACCACAGGGGGCCTCCGGGGACTATGGCTACACCTTC	CASSPQGASGDYGYTF
TRBV6-5	.	.	TRBJ2-2	TGTGCCAGCAGTTCAAACACCGGGGAGCTGTTTTTT	CASSSNTGELFF
TRBV5-5	.	.	TRBJ1-1	TGTGCCAGCAGCGGGGCGGGGAACACTGAAGCTTTCTTT	CASSGAGNTEAFF
TRBV27	.	.	TRBJ1-1	TGTGCCAGCAGTCCACACCGACAGGCCCTAAGGACTGAAGCTTTCTTT	CASSPHRQALRTEAFF
TRBV2	.	once	TRBJ1-1	TGTGCCAGCAGTACCCGGTTGGGTGAAGCTTTCTTT	CASSTRLGEAFF
TRBV9	.	once	TRBJ2-3	TGTGCCAGCAGCGTAGCAGGGGTCGCAGATACGCAGTATTTT	CASSVAGVADTQYF
TRBV29-1	.	.	TRBJ2-5	TGCAGCGTTGACGCCAGATCGGAAGAGACCCAGTACTTC	CSVDARSEETQYF
TRBV30	.	.	TRBJ1-1	TGTGCCTGGAACGGGGGCGCGGGAGCTTTCTTT	CAWNGGAGAFF
TRBV19	.	.	TRBJ2-5	TGTGCCAGTAGTATAGACGGAGGGTTGGAGACCCAGTACTTC	CASSIDGGLETQYF
TRBV4-2	TRBD1	.	TRBJ2-7	TGTGCCAGCAGCCAAGAACCCGACAGGGGCAAGTACTTC	CASSQEPDRGKYF
TRBV6-1	.	.	TRBJ1-1	TGTGCCAGCACCCAAGGACAGTTCCTGACCGCTTTCTTT	CASTQGQFLTAFF
TRBV28	TRBD2	.	TRBJ2-1	TGTGCCAGCAGTTCCCGGACTAGCGGGAGCAATGAGCAGTTCTTC	CASSSRTSGSNEQFF
TRBV19	.	.	TRBJ1-5	TGTGCCAGTAGTATCGCAAATAGCAATCAGCCCCAGCATTTT	CASSIANSNQPQHF